This note documents a single TCR beta chain sequence. In the original workflow: Reference gene primer amplification in the assay estimated nucleated cell counts. Profiling relied on immunoSEQ multiplex PCR, and the TCRdb table lists in-frame clones only, not all of them. V and J calls and clone size are those listed in that table; D and trimming were worked out from the DNA. The repertoire holds 180,000 or so clones, with more than 70% as singletons. The data are from a study of blood T cell repertoires in COVID-19. Study context: Acute and convalescent COVID-19 specimens originated in the United States, Italy and Spain. Sample material is recorded as cDNA or gDNA derived from T cells, B-cell-depleted T cells, or PBMCs.

CDR3 size: 14 residues. V lost 2 bases and J lost 1, with 6 bases in between. The germline gives CDR1 MNHNY, CDR2 SVGAGI (reference sequence). The material sequenced was peripheral blood. This chain joins TRBV6-6 and TRBJ1-5; D is unresolved. This clonotype originated in a woman in her fifties or sixties with acute or convalescent COVID-19. In DNA form, the CDR3 reads TGTGCCAGCAGTTACCAGGAAAGCAATCAGCCCCAGCATTTT. Encoded protein: CASSYQESNQPQHF.